The present entry profiles one T cell receptor (beta chain) with its context. No cognate antigen has been identified for it. Base qualities are missing; no much larger clone stands one base away. Receptor amplification or capture employed the immunoSEQ multiplex PCR assay. The multiplex PCR relied on a mix of 60 forward primers for TCR Vbeta segments and 13 reverse primers for TCR Jbeta segments. A multiplex PCR assay on genomic DNA amplified the CDR3 region of rearranged TCR beta genes. Amplified TCR beta libraries were sequenced as 87-base-pair reads on the Illumina HiSeq System. The paper's processing steps were these. A later analysis tallied tens of millions of unique TCR beta chains across the 700 or so repertoires, and about 12 million of those chains were shared by two or more donors. Raw reads were error-corrected and collapsed into unique sequences by a nearest-neighbor algorithm in which closely related sequences were merged to remove PCR and sequencing errors. Alignment of CDR3 sequences to IMGT reference sequences was used to assign V, D and J gene segments. For a sequence to be retained, a match of at least six nucleotides to both a V gene segment and a J gene segment was required. A rearrangement counted as productive if the CDR3 had no stop codons and remained in frame with V and J, and every other rearrangement counted as non-productive. CDR3 was defined according to IMGT convention as the region running from the second conserved V-encoded cysteine to the conserved J-encoded phenylalanine. In an earlier analysis of more than 550 of the donors, sequences lacking an unambiguous match to a single V gene segment were excluded. In an earlier analysis of 450 to 700 of the donors, V segments were called functional above 56.7% productive rearrangements and were called segregating when the between-donor standard deviation exceeded 5%. To diagnose cytomegalovirus status from the catalog of TCR beta chain sequences, a statistical classification framework was built. In a later analysis, V and J genes were assigned by comparing TCR nucleotide sequences against IMGT/GENE-DB human TR gene sequences. The TCRdist pipeline was used in a later analysis to assign CDR3 sequences and most-parsimonious VDJ recombination scenarios. In a later analysis, each TCR beta chain was defined by its CDR3 amino acid sequence together with its V-gene family, and reads without a unique V-gene family were excluded. In a later analysis, fewer than 650 highly shared, low-generation-probability nucleotide sequences were removed to address suspected cross-contamination and a sequencing artifact. In a later analysis, a clonal expansion index for each public chain was calculated from normalized within-repertoire ranks of inferred template counts. Generation probabilities in a later analysis came from a VDJ recombination model fitted to out-of-frame rearrangements, and those results were checked against IGoR. In a later analysis, TCR-TCR, TCR-HLA and TCR-CMV co-occurrence was scored with hypergeometric tests, and a repertoire-size bias correction was applied to TCR pairs. In a later analysis, false discovery rates were estimated by permuting HLA or CMV assignments 20 times. In a later analysis, co-occurring TCRs were grouped using DBSCAN, with TCRdist sequence similarity added in when clustering inside HLA-allele-positive subsets. Repertoires with fewer than 30,000 or more than 120,000 public chains were left out of co-occurrence clustering, as were a handful of repertoires with anomalous nucleotide sharing. Sourced from immuneACCESS, this table was stored by TCRdb with only in-frame sequences that have V and J called. A share of the clones is absent; for the studies checked, an unresolved V gene accounts for under half, and the remainder has no known explanation. V and J calls and clone size are copied from that table; D and trimming were computed from the DNA. For this sample there are under 150,000 clones; roughly 79% appear just once. Roughly 2.5% of the sample goes to the ten largest clones.

This entry is derived from a study of cytomegalovirus exposure and HLA in healthy donors (dated by TCRdb to 2016 to 2017). Turning to the overall study: In an earlier analysis of several hundred of the donors, around 290 Gb of sequence data and approximately 100 million unique TCR beta sequences from roughly 190 million T cells were reported. An early release that covered several hundred HLA-typed donors contained approximately 290 gigabases of sequencing data and 80 million or so unique TCR sequences. Among the roughly 390 genotyped donors, approximately 82% belonged to the genetic ancestry cluster associated with self-reported Caucasian donors. The study aimed to test whether signatures of past pathogen exposure could be identified by cataloging public T cell receptors. Using immunosequencing, the study profiled T cell repertoires from around 680 subjects and related those repertoires to cytomegalovirus serostatus. Along with the approximately 700-subject first cohort, a separate validation cohort of over a hundred different subjects was used. High-throughput TCR immunosequencing, statistical association of individual TCRs with disease status, and machine learning were combined to predict cytomegalovirus infection status. A later analysis re-examined previously published TCR beta repertoires from more than 600 donors and added high-resolution HLA genotyping to investigate patterns of TCR occurrence. In the later analysis, no new phenotypic data were used to find candidate immune exposures; instead, reliance was placed on TCR beta sequences and their occurrence across donors. In an earlier analysis of 550 to 700 of the donors, high-throughput TCR beta sequencing was used to judge whether each TCR beta V gene segment behaved as functional or pseudogenic. Donor age, sex, ethnicity and CMV serostatus were compiled alongside the repertoire data. A later genetic analysis used genome-wide SNP genotypes for about three fifths of the 666 donors, treating that subset as a discovery cohort. Every discovery cohort repertoire had been produced on one sequencing platform. HLA typing included class I and class II loci at four-digit resolution. The number of typed donors differed by locus: 629-630 for A, B, C, DRB1 and DQB1; 522 for DQA1; about 600 for DPA1; and some 470 for DPB1. Roughly 5 DR-DQ haplotypes were handled as single units for association and clustering, since linkage in the cohort was strong. On average, approximately 250,000 unique TCR beta nucleotide sequences were sequenced per donor among 398 genotyped donors of the cohort, with about 17% of those sequences being non-productive.

The cohort was made up of 666 healthy bone marrow donors. At the time of sampling, every cohort member was nominally healthy, though immune exposures that went unrecorded were likely present. The donor tested CMV seronegative, placing the donor among the 352 seronegative members of the cohort. A peripheral blood sample was provided by each donor, and peripheral blood mononuclear cells were used for TCR beta sequencing. Genomic DNA was extracted from the blood cell samples with the Qiagen DNeasy Blood Extraction Kit. The paper as a whole reports these results and caveats: Roughly uniform sequencing depth across donors was assumed in presence/absence analyses, although this assumption may not hold. Across donors, most TCR sequences were observed very rarely, whereas some public TCRs were present in many individuals. The classifier was reported to diagnose cytomegalovirus status with high specificity and sensitivity in both the original cohort and the validation cohort. A later analysis found that most CMV-associated TCR beta chains appeared HLA-restricted, with HLA associations seemingly driven largely by CMV exposure. A later genetic analysis reported fewer N-insertions in productive TCRs among donors in an Asian-associated ancestry cluster than the roughly 720-donor mean. Linkage disequilibrium might explain the correlated functional status among segregating V segments, but an unknown experimental factor could not be ruled out. Only TCR beta chains were sequenced in this cohort, and the absence of alpha or paired-chain data limited detectable features. For the cohort, immune exposure information was limited to CMV serostatus. In a later genetic analysis, a missense DCLRE1C variant was associated with V-gene and J-gene trimming of TCR beta chains, and the association was replicated in an independent cohort. Because HLA typing was missing for some donors at each locus, association tests included only the typed subset. In a later analysis, HLA-associated TCR beta chains were found to be more clonally expanded and to have lower generation probabilities than equally common non-associated chains. In the study, some 180 TCR beta chains were listed as associated with cytomegalovirus. It was suggested by the authors that the approach could potentially be generalized to other disease states and immunological phenotypes. According to a later analysis, parvovirus B19, influenza, CMV and Epstein-Barr virus appeared linked to several top co-occurrence clusters. Strong co-occurrence of HLA alleles, especially DR and DQ, made assigning TCR associations to individual alleles difficult. The earlier analysis of approximately 540 of the donors excluded some 16 rarely observed V segments, including chromosome 9 orphons, because counts were too low. A further reported finding was that TCR beta sequences accurately predicted the HLA-A and HLA-B alleles for most subjects in the first cohort. A cluster of highly shared sequence variants was judged likely to represent a technical artifact of the sequencing pipeline. In a later analysis, some 18,000 TCR beta sequences were associated with specific HLA alleles at a false discovery rate of 0.05. Three of the identified cytomegalovirus-associated TCR beta chains were confirmed in vitro to be specific for cytomegalovirus antigens. In a later analysis, TCR association rates were found to vary across HLA loci, with the most associated TCRs seen for DRB1 alleles and the fewest for HLA-C alleles. In an earlier analysis of over 550 of the donors, most TCR beta V segments were observed in productive rearrangements about 87% or about 30% of the time, broadly matching IMGT annotations.

This sequence was found in a boy aged 2 to 10 in good health and CMV-seronegative. The sample taken for sequencing was PBMCs.

The nucleotide sequence reads as follows: TGTGCCAGCAGTTTAGAAGGCCAGGGGGGAAACACCATATATTTT. Its translation reads: CASSLEGQGGNTIYF. The V gene is TRBV27 and the J gene is TRBJ1-3; the D gene is perhaps TRBD1, from 6 matching bases. Via the germline V gene (reference sequence), CDR1 is MNHEY and CDR2 SMNVEV. The CDR3 holds 15 amino acids from the cysteine to the phenylalanine. The retained sequence is limited to the CDR3, 45 bases, with the frame set at the first base. Trimming costs V 2 bases and J 4 bases, and their ends lie 12 bases apart.